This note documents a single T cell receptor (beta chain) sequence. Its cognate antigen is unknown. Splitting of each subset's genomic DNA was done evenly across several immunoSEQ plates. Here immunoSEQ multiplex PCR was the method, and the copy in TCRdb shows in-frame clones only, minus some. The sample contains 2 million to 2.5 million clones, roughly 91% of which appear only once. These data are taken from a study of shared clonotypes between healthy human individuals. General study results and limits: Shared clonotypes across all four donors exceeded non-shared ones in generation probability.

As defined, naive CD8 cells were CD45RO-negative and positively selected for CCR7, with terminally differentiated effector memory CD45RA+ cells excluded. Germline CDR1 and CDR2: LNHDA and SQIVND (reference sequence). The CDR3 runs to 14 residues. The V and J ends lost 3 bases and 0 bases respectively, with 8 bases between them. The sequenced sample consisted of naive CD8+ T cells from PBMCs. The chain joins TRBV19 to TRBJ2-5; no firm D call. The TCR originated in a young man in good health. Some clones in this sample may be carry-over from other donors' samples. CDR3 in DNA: TGTGCCAGTAGTATTTTACAGAACCAAGAGACCCAGTACTTC. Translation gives CASSILQNQETQYF.